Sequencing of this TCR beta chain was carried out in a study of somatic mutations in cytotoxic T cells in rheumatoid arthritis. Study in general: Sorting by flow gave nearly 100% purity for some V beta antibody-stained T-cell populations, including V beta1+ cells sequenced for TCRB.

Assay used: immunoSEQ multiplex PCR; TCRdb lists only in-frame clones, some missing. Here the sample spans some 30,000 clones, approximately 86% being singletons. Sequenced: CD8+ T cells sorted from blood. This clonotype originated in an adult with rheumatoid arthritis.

The chain's CDR3 is CASSLAGVNTGELFF. CDR3 coding DNA: TGTGCCAGCAGCTTAGCGGGAGTGAACACCGGGGAGCTGTTTTTT. The chain carries TRBV7-9 and TRBJ2-2, with D possibly being TRBD2 (5 bases). V gave up 0 bases and J gave up 1 base, with 6 bases separating them. The V gene's germline CDR1 is SEHNR and CDR2 FQNEAQ (reference sequence). This CDR3 comprises 15 residues.